This T cell receptor beta chain originates from a study of response to subunit inactivated influenza vaccine. This clonotype was recorded many times. This CDR3 spans 13 amino acids. The trim removed 2 bases at V and 7 bases at J, leaving 4 bases unmatched. TCRdb passed the RT-PCR reads through MiXCR, listing each CDR3 protein once. The data hold 500,000 or so distinct CDR3 sequences, with more than 15% observed a single time. The sample was CD4+ T cells sorted from PBMCs, taken about 23 months after vaccination. This clonotype was obtained from a man aged 50 to 75 who received an inactivated influenza vaccine. The chain has TRBV12-3 or TRBV12-4 and TRBJ1-1; 7 nucleotides agree with TRBD1. The chain's CDR3 is CASSLRGPGEAFF. The CDR3 nucleotides read TGTGCCAGCAGTTTAAGGGGGCCCGGTGAAGCTTTCTTT.